The 24 T cell receptor beta chains in this list originate from one sample, sequenced in a study of regulatory T cells in long-lasting Graves disease (dated by TCRdb to about 2021). The sample's time point label, decoded: newly diagnosed GD, antithyroid drugs for less than 3 months. For both TCR sequencing and RNA sequencing, RNA was extracted from PBMCs using TRIzol. The library was generated by multiplex PCR. TCRdb records Illumina HiSeq 4000 as the sequencer. iRepertoire HTBI primers and Arm-PCR amplification of CDR3 regions were used to construct TCR beta libraries. In TCRdb, the public reads were trimmed at Q25 with fastp and aligned with MiXCR, with productive beta chains retained. Rows with one shared CDR3 protein collapse into an entry with the most common genes and DNA. The sample yields 250,000 to 300,000 distinct CDR3 sequences; 18% were counted once. Around 15% of the sample goes to the ten largest clones.

The same specimen was also included in a second study, on T cells in Graves' hyperthyroidism and ophthalmopathy.

The input for sequencing was peripheral blood mononuclear cells (PBMCs), taken at new diagnosis, from a patient treated with antithyroid drugs. The receptors shown here come from a woman aged 25 to 39 with Graves disease. Donor details come from another sample of the same person, matched by shared clones.

This clonotype was recorded at least ten times. The CDR3 reads CSARAGSNSGNTIYF. The CDR3 DNA reads as TGCAGTGCTAGAGCCGGGTCCAACTCTGGAAACACCATATATTTT. The chain uses TRBV20-1 and TRBJ1-3; no definite D call. The ends were cut back, 1 base at V and 0 bases at J, with 10 bases in the middle. The CDR3 contains 15 residues. Germline CDR1 DFQATT, CDR2 SNEGSKA (reference sequence).

This clonotype was picked up many times. The chain recombines TRBV13 with TRBJ1-2; D is uncertain. Germline CDR1 reads PRHDT; CDR2 reads FYEKMQ (reference sequence). The CDR3 is 12 residues long. V was trimmed by 6 bases and J by 6 bases, leaving 11 bases between them. DNA of the CDR3: TGTGCCAGCAGTTTCCAAAGGGATGGCTACACCTTC. Residues: CASSFQRDGYTF. Combining the CDR3 with reference TRBV13 and TRBJ1-2 gives the whole variable domain AAGVIQSPRHLIKEKRETATLKCYPIPRHDTVYWYQQGPGQDPQFLISFYEKMQSDKGSIPDRFSAQQFSDYHSELNMSSLELGDSALYFCASSFQRDGYTFGSGTRLTVV.

The rearrangement joins TRBV4-1 to TRBJ2-7, with D perhaps matching TRBD2 (5 bases). The CDR3 runs to 15 residues. V was shortened by 4 bases and J by 0 bases, with 13 bases between the two germline ends. Germline V gene sequence: CDR1 MGHRA, CDR2 YSYEKL. This CDR3 reads CASSPRTGNSYEQYF. Written as DNA, the CDR3 is TGCGCCAGCAGCCCCCGGACTGGGAACTCCTACGAGCAGTACTTC.

This chain uses TRBV6-2 or TRBV6-3 with TRBJ2-7; tentatively, D is TRBD1 (6 bases). CDR3 size: 15 residues. V dropped 6 bases and J dropped 3 bases, with 18 bases sitting between them. The germline CDR1 and CDR2 sequences are MNHEY and SVGEGT. The CDR3 spells CASRPSTGKFYEQYF. The CDR3 nucleotides are TGTGCCAGCAGGCCTTCGACAGGCAAATTCTACGAGCAGTACTTC.

At least ten counts were recorded for this clonotype. V gene TRBV5-6 combines with J gene TRBJ1-1, with a weak D call TRBD1 (6 bases). Germline V CDR1 and CDR2: SGHDT, YYEEEE. The CDR3 consists of 12 residues. V was clipped by 5 bases and J by 5 bases, with 10 bases between them. The CDR3 sequence: CASRRTGTEAFF. For the CDR3, the DNA is TGTGCCAGCAGGCGAACAGGGACTGAAGCTTTCTTT.

This clonotype was seen only a few times. This chain uses TRBV6-1 with TRBJ1-2; D not resolved. V was trimmed by 5 bases and J by 4 bases, leaving 17 bases between them. The CDR3 has 15 amino acids. Germline CDR1 MNHNS, CDR2 SASEGT. The CDR3 loop reads CASSTYATGAYGYTF. The CDR3 DNA reads TGTGCCAGCAGTACCTACGCGACGGGAGCCTATGGCTACACCTTC.

The J gene is TRBJ2-3, the V gene TRBV18; D ambiguous. The J call is in doubt because the DNA end fits TRBJ2-5 better. The CDR3 sequence is 13 residues long. CDR1 and CDR2 (germline): KGHSH, LQKENI. CDR3 in DNA: TGTGCCAGCTCACTTGATCTCCGGGAGACCCAGTACTTC. Translating it yields CASSLDLRETQYF.

This clonotype was detected ten times or more. The chain carries TRBV20-1 and TRBJ1-1; TRBD1 might be the D (5 bases). V lost 4 bases and J lost 1, with 13 bases in between. Per germline, CDR1 DFQATT and CDR2 SNEGSKA (reference sequence). The CDR3 is made up of 14 amino acids. CDR3 nucleotide sequence: TGCAGTGCTACGGGGCAGCTTTCGAACACTGAAGCTTTCTTT. It is translated as CSATGQLSNTEAFF.

In this sample, this clonotype turned up many times. The V call is TRBV6-2 or TRBV6-3, the J call TRBJ2-7; a weak D match, TRBD1 (5 bases). V lost 6 bases to trimming and J lost 3 bases, with 15 bases between them. Germline loops: CDR1 MNHEY, CDR2 SVGEGT. The CDR3 is made up of 14 amino acids. CDR3 nucleotide sequence: TGTGCCAGCAGCCAACAGGTCTACCTCTACGAGCAGTACTTC. Residues: CASSQQVYLYEQYF.

This clonotype was observed a handful of times. The chain uses TRBV4-1 and TRBJ1-4, with D possibly matching TRBD1 (5 bases). CDR3 length equals 15 residues. Germline V gene data show CDR1 as MGHRA and CDR2 as YSYEKL. Trimming stripped 6 bases from V and 8 bases from J, with 19 bases between. The CDR3 loop reads CASRSGDSHKEKLFF. The CDR3 coding sequence is TGCGCCAGCAGATCGGGGGACTCTCATAAGGAAAAACTGTTTTTT.

This clonotype was observed at least ten times. A junction end diverges from the germline sequence, so it may reflect a read error. The CDR3 is CASSEGTGGDMSSF. CDR3 nucleotide sequence: TGTGCCAGCAGTGAAGGGACAGGGGGCGACATGAGCTCCTTC. The genes are TRBV2 and TRBJ2-1; TRBD1 aligns across 11 bases. Germline loops: CDR1 SNHLY, CDR2 FYNNEI. The CDR3 sequence is 14 residues long.

At least ten counts were recorded for this clonotype. The rearrangement links TRBV5-5 to TRBJ1-5, with 9 bases lining up with TRBD1. Germline loops: CDR1 SGHKS, CDR2 YYEKEE (reference sequence). The trim removed 1 base at V and 2 bases at J, leaving 10 bases unmatched. The CDR3 contains 18 residues. The CDR3 DNA follows: TGTGCCAGCAGCTTGAAACTGGGACAGGGTGTTGGCAATCAGCCCCAGCATTTT. Protein: CASSLKLGQGVGNQPQHF.

This chain joins TRBV7-2 and TRBJ2-5; D gene uncertain. The ends were cut back, 1 base at V and 2 bases at J, with 11 bases in the middle. CDR3 length: 15 amino acids. Germline V lookup: CDR1 SGHTA, CDR2 FQGNSA. CDR3 DNA: TGTGCCAGCAGCTTAGTAGGCGGCAAGCAAGAGACCCAGTACTTC. Translated: CASSLVGGKQETQYF.

This clonotype turned up a few times. A single base separates this from a much larger clone, so it may be a read error. The chain uses TRBV5-8 and TRBJ2-7; a possible D gene is TRBD2 (6 bases). The CDR3 sequence is 13 residues long. Germline V CDR1 and CDR2: SGHTS, YDEGEE. Trimming left V 7 bases short and J 4 bases short, with 15 bases between. The CDR3 nucleotides read TGTGCCAGCGGCTCATGGGGGGAGTACGAGCAGTACTTC. Amino acids: CASGSWGEYEQYF. The full variable domain, completed using reference TRBV5-8 and TRBJ2-7, is EAGVTQSPTHLIKTRGQQATLRCSPISGHTSVYWYQQALGLGLQFLLWYDEGEERNRGNFPPRFSGRQFPNYSSELNVNALELEDSALYLCASGSWGEYEQYFGPGTRLTVT.

Notes on this clonotype: A much more abundant neighbour one base away suggests this may be a read error. This sequence joins TRBV20-1 and TRBJ2-6, with D possibly being TRBD1 or TRBD2 (5 bases each). Trimming left V 8 bases short and J 1 base short, with 24 bases between. The CDR3 has 18 residues. Germline values: CDR1 DFQATT, CDR2 SNEGSKA (reference sequence). The CDR3 sequence: CSTTVPGDGVSGANVLTF. The CDR3 coding sequence is TGCAGTACCACCGTCCCCGGGGACGGAGTATCTGGGGCCAACGTCCTGACTTTC.

This clonotype showed up many times. The J gene is TRBJ2-1, the V gene TRBV5-1; the D gene is possibly TRBD1 (7 bases). CDR1 and CDR2 from the germline V gene are SGHRS and YFSETQ. The CDR3 is 14 residues long. The V gene lost 4 bases and the J gene lost 5 bases, with 13 bases spanning the gap. CDR3 in amino acids: CASSRGTDNNEQFF. The DNA of the CDR3 is TGCGCCAGCAGCCGCGGGACAGACAACAATGAGCAGTTCTTC.

Note on this clonotype: This may stem from a read error, because a much larger clone lies one nucleotide away. Here the CDR3 reads CASSYDRDEVDYTF. The CDR3 bases are TGTGCCAGCAGTTACGACAGAGACGAGGTTGACTACACCTTC. The rearrangement uses TRBV6-5 and TRBJ1-2, with a weak D call TRBD1 (5 bases). The CDR3 has 14 residues. The germline CDR1 and CDR2 sequences are MNHEY and SVGAGI. Trimming cost V 2 bases and J 10 bases, with 17 bases left between them.

This clonotype has a count of ten or more. The chain recombines TRBV28 with TRBJ2-7; perhaps TRBD2 as D (5 bases). The V end was cut by 5 bases, the J end by 1 base, with 12 bases between. The germline CDR1 and CDR2 sequences are MDHEN and SYDVKM. The CDR3 sequence is 14 residues long. CDR3 DNA: TGTGCCAGCAGTCGCGCGGAGGAGTCCTACGAGCAGTACTTC. Translation gives CASSRAEESYEQYF.

Many counts were recorded for this clonotype. The chain employs TRBV20-1 and TRBJ2-2, with TRBD2 identical over 10 bases. Looked up from germline, CDR1 is DFQATT and CDR2 is SNEGSKA (reference sequence). Trimming cost V 3 bases and J 4 bases; bases outside gene matches: 5. The CDR3 is 15 amino acids. The CDR3 protein is CSASLSGGGTGELFF. The CDR3 DNA reads TGCAGTGCTAGCCTAAGCGGGGGGGGCACCGGGGAGCTGTTTTTT.

CDR3 in amino acids: CASSVVYGNTEAFF. The CDR3 DNA sequence: TGTGCCAGCAGTGTCGTCTACGGTAACACTGAAGCTTTCTTT. The J gene is TRBJ1-1, the V gene TRBV12-3 or TRBV12-4; D call uncertain. The CDR3 has 14 amino acids. V lost 5 bases to trimming and J lost 2 bases, with 12 bases between them.

At least ten counts were recorded for this clonotype. The chain has TRBV12-3 or TRBV12-4 and TRBJ1-4; D is ambiguous. The CDR3 has 11 amino acids. V dropped 4 bases and J dropped 7 bases, with 4 bases sitting between them. The CDR3 is CASSSGEKLFF. The CDR3 region has the DNA TGTGCCAGCAGTTCTGGTGAAAAACTGTTTTTT.

There are many counts of this clonotype. The chain links TRBV20-1 to TRBJ2-2, with 10 positions matching TRBD2. Germline-derived CDR1 and CDR2 are DFQATT and SNEGSKA (reference sequence). There are 17 residues in the CDR3. V dropped 0 bases and J dropped 7; count of bases not matched to a gene: 11. CDR3 sequence (DNA): TGCAGTGCTAGAGACCCCCAGCGGGGGGGAGGGGGCGGGGAGCTGTTTTTT. Translating gives CSARDPQRGGGGGELFF.

This clonotype came up many times. The rearrangement uses TRBV10-3 and TRBJ2-7; D gene ambiguous. CDR1 ENHRY and CDR2 SYGVKD come from the germline V gene. V lost 7 bases and J 5 bases, leaving 15 bases between the germline ends. CDR3 length: 13 amino acids. CDR3 nucleotide sequence: TGTGCCATCACGGGCGACAACCGGGACGAGCAGTACTTC. This encodes CAITGDNRDEQYF.

Worth noting for this clonotype: A read error may explain this, as a much larger clone is one base away. The V call is TRBV6-1, the J call TRBJ2-5; a possible D gene is TRBD2 (6 bases). V was pared by 6 bases and J by 0 bases, with 8 bases between. The length of the CDR3 is 13 residues. From germline, CDR1 is MNHNS and CDR2 SASEGT. CDR3 sequence (DNA): TGTGCCAGCAGGGAGGGCAACCAAGAGACCCAGTACTTC. Translation: CASREGNQETQYF.